The following is a T cell receptor (beta chain) sequence with its context. This PCR relied on a set of 60 Vbeta primers and 13 Jbeta primers. Assay used: immunoSEQ multiplex PCR; TCRdb lists only in-frame clones, some missing. The sample has around 71,000 clones. Per the germline V gene, CDR1 is DFQATT and CDR2 is SNEGSKA (reference sequence). The V gene lost 5 bases and the J gene lost 11 bases, with 12 bases spanning the gap. The CDR3 length is 10 residues. The data originate from a study of cytomegalovirus exposure and HLA in healthy donors. V is TRBV20-1 and J is TRBJ1-1; D remains unclear. The clonotype was recovered from a woman in her twenties or thirties in good health and CMV-seronegative. The sequenced material came from PBMCs. The CDR3 here is CSAWSFRAFF. CDR3 sequence (DNA): TGCAGTGCTTGGAGTTTTCGTGCTTTCTTT.